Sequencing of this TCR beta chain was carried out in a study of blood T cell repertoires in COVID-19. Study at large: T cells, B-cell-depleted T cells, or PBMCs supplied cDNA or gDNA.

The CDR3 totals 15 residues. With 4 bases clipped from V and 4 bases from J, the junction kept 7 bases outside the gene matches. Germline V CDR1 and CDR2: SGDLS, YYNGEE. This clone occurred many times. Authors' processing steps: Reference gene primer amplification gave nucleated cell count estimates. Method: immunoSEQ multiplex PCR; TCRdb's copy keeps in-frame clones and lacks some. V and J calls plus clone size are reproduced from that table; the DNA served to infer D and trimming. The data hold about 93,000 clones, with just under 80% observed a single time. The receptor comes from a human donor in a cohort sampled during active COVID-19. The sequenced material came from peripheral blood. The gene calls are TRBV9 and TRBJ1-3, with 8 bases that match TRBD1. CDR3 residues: CASSPTGVEGNTIYF. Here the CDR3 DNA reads TGTGCCAGCAGCCCGACAGGGGTGGAAGGAAACACCATATATTTT.